This entry lists 20 T cell receptor beta chains sequenced from one sample in a study of control samples from healthy donors and cancer patients (dated by TCRdb to 2018 to 2020). Library preparation was by the immunoSEQ multiplex PCR assay. This immuneACCESS table, as held by TCRdb, lists in-frame sequences with V and J called but not all clones. Of the missing ones, under half trace to an unresolved V gene in checked studies; the others have no known cause. The sample yields around 72,000 clones; approximately 84% were counted once. More than 13% of the sample is held by the ten biggest clonotypes. The sample was blood. The receptors stem from a man aged 45 to 65 in good health.

The rearrangement joins TRBV7-3 to TRBJ2-1; 10 bases line up with TRBD2. Germline V gives CDR1 SGHTA, CDR2 FQGTGA. The CDR3 sequence is 15 residues long. Trimming at V came to 5 bases and at J to 5 bases, leaving 6 bases not matched to a gene. The CDR3 bases are TGTGCCAGCAGCCCTCCGGGACTAGCGAACAATGAGCAGTTCTTC. This codes for CASSPPGLANNEQFF.

The V and J genes are TRBV18 and TRBJ2-7; D not certain. The V gene lost 6 bases and the J gene lost 2 bases, with 20 bases spanning the gap. CDR1 and CDR2 (germline): KGHSH, LQKENI. The CDR3 consists of 16 residues. The DNA for the CDR3 is TGTGCCAGCTCGCGTACAACCGGCGACTTGACCTACGAGCAGTACTTC. Translating gives CASSRTTGDLTYEQYF.

This rearrangement joins TRBV29-1 to TRBJ1-1; no definite D call. V lost 7 bases and J lost 7, with 16 bases in between. Germline CDR1 and CDR2: SQVTM and ANQGSEA. The CDR3 runs to 12 residues. In nucleotides, the CDR3 is TGCAGCGCCGAACAAACCCGTGTTGAAGCTTTCTTT. This gives the protein CSAEQTRVEAFF. Filled out from reference TRBV29-1 and TRBJ1-1, the complete variable domain reads SAVISQKPSRDICQRGTSLTIQCQVDSQVTMMFWYRQQPGQSLTLIATANQGSEATYESGFVIDKFPISRPNLTFSTLTVSNMSPEDSSIYLCSAEQTRVEAFFGQGTRLTVV.

This clone has just a few counts. The chain has TRBV7-9 and TRBJ2-7, with TRBD1 as a possible D gene (7 bases). The V end lost 4 bases, the J end lost 4 bases, and 17 bases lay between the germline ends. This CDR3 comprises 15 residues. Germline values: CDR1 SEHNR, CDR2 FQNEAQ (reference sequence). CDR3: CASSSDREAVYEQYF. CDR3 DNA sequence: TGTGCCAGCAGCTCAGACAGGGAGGCGGTTTACGAGCAGTACTTC.

This chain joins TRBV9 and TRBJ2-5; 8 bases line up with TRBD1. The CDR3 runs 14 residues. The ends lost 4 bases at V and 3 bases at J; junction bases unmatched: 5. Germline V gene sequence: CDR1 SGDLS, CDR2 YYNGEE. CDR3 sequence (DNA): TGTGCCAGCAGCCCGGGACAGGCTAAAGAGACCCAGTACTTC. This sequence encodes CASSPGQAKETQYF.

The chain recombines TRBV11-2 with TRBJ1-4; a possible D gene is TRBD1 (6 bases). Germline CDR1 SGHAT, CDR2 FQNNGV. Deletions cut 1 base from V and 7 bases from J, with 10 bases between. There are 14 residues in the CDR3. In nucleotides, the CDR3 is TGTGCCAGCAGCTTAGCTATCAGGGGTGAAAAACTGTTTTTT. Its translation is CASSLAIRGEKLFF.

The chain carries TRBV5-1 and TRBJ1-2; 8 bases are shared with TRBD1. This CDR3 contains 14 residues. V was pared by 2 bases and J by 8 bases, with 8 bases of the junction left unmatched. Germline CDR1 reads SGHRS; CDR2 reads YFSETQ. CDR3 nucleotides: TGCGCCAGCAGCTTCAGCCAGGGGGCACAAGGCTACACCTTC. It codes for CASSFSQGAQGYTF.

This rearrangement joins TRBV3-1 (or the pseudogene TRBV3-2) to TRBJ2-7; D might be TRBD1 (6 bases). Germline V gene sequence: CDR1 LGHDT, CDR2 YNNKEL (reference sequence). The CDR3 extends over 12 amino acids. Trimming took 6 bases from V and 6 from J, leaving 12 bases between them. The DNA of the CDR3 is TGTGCCAGCAGGATACAGGGTCGCGAGCAGTACTTC. Protein: CASRIQGREQYF.

This clone has a single count. The chain employs TRBV9 and TRBJ2-5, with 16 bases identical to TRBD2. The germline CDR1 and CDR2 sequences are SGDLS and YYNGEE. The J segment lost 4 bases and the V segment lost 5 bases, leaving 5 bases of the junction unmatched. This CDR3 has 16 amino acids. The CDR3 sequence: CASSGTSGRARETQYF. The CDR3 bases are TGTGCCAGCAGTGGGACTAGCGGGAGGGCCAGAGAGACCCAGTACTTC.

This clone was counted a single time. V gene TRBV20-1 combines with J gene TRBJ2-1; D remains ambiguous. Germline V gene sequence: CDR1 DFQATT, CDR2 SNEGSKA (reference sequence). The CDR3 has 10 amino acids. V was clipped by 3 bases and J by 10 bases, with 7 bases between them. This chain's CDR3 is CSASRAEQFF. In DNA, the CDR3 is TGCAGTGCTAGCCGGGCCGAGCAGTTCTTC.

The chain combines TRBV19 with TRBJ1-5; possibly TRBD1 for D (6 bases). The CDR3 runs to 15 residues. Germline loops: CDR1 LNHDA, CDR2 SQIVND (reference sequence). V shed 8 bases and J shed 0 bases, with 14 bases lying between them. The CDR3 bases are TGTGCCAGTCAGGACAGAGGATATAGCAATCAGCCCCAGCATTTT. This translates into CASQDRGYSNQPQHF. Complete variable domain (other parts from reference TRBV19 and TRBJ1-5): DGGITQSPKYLFRKEGQNVTLSCEQNLNHDAMYWYRQDPGQGLRLIYYSQIVNDFQKGDIAEGYSVSREKKESFPLTVTSAQKNPTAFYLCASQDRGYSNQPQHFGDGTRLSIL.

The V gene is TRBV27, the J gene TRBJ1-5; TRBD1 matches 8 bases. This CDR3 contains 16 residues. CDR1 is MNHEY and CDR2 is SMNVEV in the germline V gene (reference sequence). The J segment lost 5 bases and the V segment lost 4 bases, leaving 10 bases of the junction unmatched. The CDR3 coding sequence is TGTGCCAGCAGTTCCAATTCCGGGACAGGATATCAGCCCCAGCATTTT. This translates into CASSSNSGTGYQPQHF.

The chain joins TRBV19 to TRBJ2-1, with D perhaps TRBD2 (6 bases). In germline, CDR1 is LNHDA, CDR2 SQIVND (reference sequence). The length of the CDR3 is 12 residues. The ends were cut back, 5 bases at V and 13 bases at J, with 15 bases in the middle. This CDR3 reads CASSLGTLRQFF. The CDR3 coding sequence is TGTGCCAGTAGTCTCGGGACTCTTCGTCAGTTCTTC. The variable domain in full, completed from reference TRBV19 and TRBJ2-1, reads DGGITQSPKYLFRKEGQNVTLSCEQNLNHDAMYWYRQDPGQGLRLIYYSQIVNDFQKGDIAEGYSVSREKKESFPLTVTSAQKNPTAFYLCASSLGTLRQFFGPGTRLTVL.

This clone was seen just once. The chain joins TRBV10-1 to TRBJ2-1; 9 nucleotides line up with TRBD2. V lost 3 bases to trimming and J lost 5 bases; unmatched junction nucleotides: 8. This CDR3 spans 16 amino acids. CDR1 and CDR2 from the germline V gene are WNHNN and SYGVQD (reference sequence). The DNA of the CDR3 is TGCGCCAGCAGTGATGGGAGACTAGCGGTTAACAATGAGCAGTTCTTC. Its protein product is CASSDGRLAVNNEQFF.

This clone was detected a few times. Here the CDR3 DNA reads TGTGCCAGTAGTACCTCCTTGCCAGGGATCTCTGGAAACACCATATATTTT. Translated, it gives CASSTSLPGISGNTIYF. The rearrangement uses TRBV19 and TRBJ1-3; possible D gene TRBD1, 5 bases. The germline gives CDR1 LNHDA, CDR2 SQIVND (reference sequence). The V gene lost 4 bases and the J gene lost 0 bases, with 16 bases spanning the gap. The CDR3 totals 17 residues.

The V gene is TRBV19, the J gene TRBJ1-2, with a possible D match to TRBD1 (6 bases). This CDR3 spans 14 amino acids. The germline CDR1 and CDR2 sequences are LNHDA and SQIVND (reference sequence). V dropped 5 bases and J dropped 6 bases, with 16 bases sitting between them. Here the CDR3 reads CASSVSTGSDGYTF. The CDR3 DNA reads TGTGCCAGTAGTGTATCGACAGGTAGTGATGGCTACACCTTC.

The CDR3 DNA sequence: TGTGCCAGCAGCCGGACGGGGTACGAGCAGTACTTC. Its translation is CASSRTGYEQYF. J is TRBJ2-7 and V is TRBV11-1; possible D gene TRBD2, 5 bases. The CDR3 totals 12 residues. V was shortened by 5 bases and J by 4 bases, with 9 bases between the two germline ends. Germline lookup yields CDR1 SGHAT and CDR2 FQDESV (reference sequence).

The rearrangement joins TRBV19 to TRBJ1-5; D is possibly TRBD1 (6 bases). Germline loops: CDR1 LNHDA, CDR2 SQIVND (reference sequence). The germline V and J ends were trimmed by 4 bases and 2 bases, with 9 bases remaining between them. CDR3 size: 14 residues. The CDR3 region has the DNA TGTGCCAGTAGTACCCACAGGGGCAATCAGCCCCAGCATTTT. Its protein is CASSTHRGNQPQHF. Complete variable domain (other parts from reference TRBV19 and TRBJ1-5): DGGITQSPKYLFRKEGQNVTLSCEQNLNHDAMYWYRQDPGQGLRLIYYSQIVNDFQKGDIAEGYSVSREKKESFPLTVTSAQKNPTAFYLCASSTHRGNQPQHFGDGTRLSIL.

The chain combines TRBV7-2 with TRBJ1-1; maybe TRBD1 (6 bases). Germline V gene lookup returns CDR1 SGHTA and CDR2 FQGNSA. The ends were cut back, 5 bases at V and 2 bases at J, with 12 bases in the middle. The CDR3 covers 14 residues. The CDR3 sequence is CASSPMGQNTEAFF. As DNA, the CDR3 is TGTGCCAGCAGCCCGATGGGACAAAACACTGAAGCTTTCTTT.

The chain has TRBV25-1 and TRBJ2-7, with D unresolved. V gave up 6 bases and J gave up 0 bases, with 6 bases separating them. The CDR3 contains 12 residues. Germline CDR1 reads MGHDK; CDR2 reads SYGVNS. The CDR3 is CASSNSSYEQYF. The CDR3 DNA follows: TGTGCCAGCAGCAACAGCTCCTACGAGCAGTACTTC.